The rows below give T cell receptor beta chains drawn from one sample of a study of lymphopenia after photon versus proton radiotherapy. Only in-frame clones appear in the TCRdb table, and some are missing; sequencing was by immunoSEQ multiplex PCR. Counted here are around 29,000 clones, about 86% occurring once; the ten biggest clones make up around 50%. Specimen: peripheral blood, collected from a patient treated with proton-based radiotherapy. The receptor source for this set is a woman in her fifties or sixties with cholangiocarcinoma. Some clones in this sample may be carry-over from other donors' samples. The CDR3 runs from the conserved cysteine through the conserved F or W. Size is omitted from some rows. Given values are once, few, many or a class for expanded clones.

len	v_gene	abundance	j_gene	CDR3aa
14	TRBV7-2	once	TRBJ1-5	CASSLVRGNQPQHF
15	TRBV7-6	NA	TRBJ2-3	CASSRGPVPTDTQYF
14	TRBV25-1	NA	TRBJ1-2	CASRATGVYYGYTF
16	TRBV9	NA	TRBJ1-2	CASSVAIGGQSYGYTF
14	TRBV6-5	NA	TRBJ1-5	CASKAVGRNQPQHF
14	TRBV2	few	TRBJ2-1	CASSESPLDGEQFF
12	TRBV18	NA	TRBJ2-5	CASSPQAETQYF
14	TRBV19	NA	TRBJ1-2	CASSIGGLGYGYTF
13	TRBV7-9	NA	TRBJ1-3	CASSLSTGNTIYF
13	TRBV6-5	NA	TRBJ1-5	CASTQGGRQPQHF
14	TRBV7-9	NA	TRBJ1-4	CASSSRGGGEKLFF
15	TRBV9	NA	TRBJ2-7	CASSVDYGRAYEQYF
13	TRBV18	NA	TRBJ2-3	CASSPPSGDTQYF
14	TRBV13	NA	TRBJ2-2	CASSLTGVPGELFF
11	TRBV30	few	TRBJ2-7	CASRNRGWYYF
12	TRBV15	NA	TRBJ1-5	CATSRDSGTEHF
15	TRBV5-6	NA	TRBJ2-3	CASSLERERTDTQYF
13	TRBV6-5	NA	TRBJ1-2	CASSYGRGLGYTF
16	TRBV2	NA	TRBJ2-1	CASSEFTGSVYNEQFF
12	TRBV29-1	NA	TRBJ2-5	CSVGRNQETQYF
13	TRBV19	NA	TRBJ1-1	CASSMTRGTEAFF
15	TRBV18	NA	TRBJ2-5	CASSHQHEYQETQYF
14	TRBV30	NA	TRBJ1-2	CAWSVRGGALGYTF
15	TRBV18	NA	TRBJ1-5	CASSGQGTNNQPQHF